What follows describes a single T cell receptor beta chain. The antigen remains undetermined. Other DNA sequences in the same sample also yield this CDR3. Trimming shortened V by 4 bases and J by 4 bases, and 8 bases separated the two germline ends. The germline gives CDR1 SGHTA, CDR2 FQGNSA. This CDR3 region has 12 residues. The record originates from a study of Ad26.COV2.S vaccination and SARS-CoV-2 variants. Regarding the study as a whole: Analytic work on TCR breadth and depth might have understated the full extent of total T cell responses. Substantial breadth was reported for post-vaccination spike-specific CD8+ and CD4+ T cells. Vaccine recipients showed a spike-specific TCR breadth that was higher than in placebo recipients.

The method was immunoSEQ multiplex PCR; TCRdb's version includes in-frame clones alone and lacks a portion of them. The sample lists about 480,000 clones; roughly nine tenths were seen once. The sample's treatment: some 20 received Ad26.COV2.S at low or high dose, single or two shots; roughly five received placebo; per-sample allocation not given. Specimen acquisition occurred on day 63 following the initial vaccine or placebo injection. The study used a vaccine consisting of an Ad26 vector that expressed Wuhan-strain SARS-CoV-2 spike. This specimen was peripheral blood, taken in a trial of Ad26.COV2.S vaccine versus placebo. The clonotype comes from a person aged 18-60 years who received the Ad26.COV2.S COVID-19 vaccine or a placebo. V is TRBV7-2 and J is TRBJ2-7, with a tentative D call TRBD1 (6 bases). The CDR3 spells CASSSQGYEQYF. CDR3 in DNA: TGTGCCAGCAGCTCGCAGGGGTACGAGCAGTACTTC.